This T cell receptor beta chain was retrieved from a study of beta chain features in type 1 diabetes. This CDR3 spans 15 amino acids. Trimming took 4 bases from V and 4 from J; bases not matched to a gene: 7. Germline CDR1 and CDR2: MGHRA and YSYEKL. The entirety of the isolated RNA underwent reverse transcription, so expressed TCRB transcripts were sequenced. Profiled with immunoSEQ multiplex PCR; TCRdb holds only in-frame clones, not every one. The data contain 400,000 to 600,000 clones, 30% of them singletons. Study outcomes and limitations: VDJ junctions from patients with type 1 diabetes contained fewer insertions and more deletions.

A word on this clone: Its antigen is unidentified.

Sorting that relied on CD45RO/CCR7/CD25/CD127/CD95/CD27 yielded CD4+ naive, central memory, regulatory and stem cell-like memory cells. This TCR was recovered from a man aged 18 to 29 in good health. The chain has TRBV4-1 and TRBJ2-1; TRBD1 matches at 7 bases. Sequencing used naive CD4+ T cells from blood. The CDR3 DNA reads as TGCGCCAGCAGCCGAAGGGACAGACTTTACAATGAGCAGTTCTTC. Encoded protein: CASSRRDRLYNEQFF.